This T cell receptor beta chain stems from a study of shared clonotypes between healthy human individuals. Notes on the study in general: Relative to memory subsets, naive subsets generally showed larger estimated richness. Clonotype sharing among donors was expected to depend on sequencing depth.

Here immunoSEQ multiplex PCR was the method, and the copy in TCRdb shows in-frame clones only, minus some. This table holds roughly 2,000,000 clones, roughly 95% found once. On this clone itself: Its antigen is currently unknown.

CD8 cells classed as naive were CD45RO-negative and positively selected for CCR7, excluding terminally differentiated effector memory CD45RA+ cells. Germline-derived CDR1 and CDR2 are WSHSY and SAAADI. CDR3 length equals 13 residues. Trimming removed 11 bases from V and 6 bases from J, with 18 bases in between. The TCR sequence derives from a man between 18 and 29 years old in good health. Some clones in this sample may be carry-over from other donors' samples. The sequenced material came from naive CD8+ T cells from PBMCs. The chain is built from TRBV10-2 and TRBJ2-3, with unresolved D. CDR3 DNA: TGCGCCGGCTCTGGAGCCCCCCAGGATACGCAGTATTTT. As protein: CAGSGAPQDTQYF.